Listed here are 32 T cell receptor beta chains from one sample, sequenced in a study of cytomegalovirus exposure and HLA in healthy donors. PCR involved 60 Vbeta and 13 Jbeta primers. TCRdb's table, derived via immunoSEQ multiplex PCR, lists solely in-frame clones and lacks some. The table has roughly 130,000 clones, around 83% seen once. Source material: PBMCs. These TCRs come from a human donor in good health.

The V and J genes are TRBV6-6 and TRBJ1-3; D remains ambiguous. The CDR3 is 15 residues long. V was pared by 7 bases and J by 0 bases, with 13 bases between. Germline CDR1 is MNHNY and CDR2 is SVGAGI (reference sequence). The CDR3 protein is CASTRSGASGNTIYF. CDR3 in DNA: TGTGCCAGCACCCGGAGTGGAGCCTCTGGAAACACCATATATTTT.

The chain couples TRBV19 to TRBJ1-2; D perhaps matches TRBD1 (5 bases). The germline CDR1 and CDR2 sequences are LNHDA and SQIVND (reference sequence). V was pared by 8 bases and J by 8 bases, with 24 bases between. The CDR3 loop spans 15 amino acids. The CDR3 DNA is TGTGCCAGTGGGGTCGGTCATAGGACACTTCAAGGCTACACCTTC. Protein sequence: CASGVGHRTLQGYTF.

This rearrangement joins TRBV4-2 to TRBJ2-7; D is unclear. Germline CDR1 reads LGHNA; CDR2 reads YNFKEQ. This CDR3 comprises 16 residues. V lost 0 bases and J 2 bases, leaving 14 bases between the germline ends. In nucleotides, the CDR3 is TGTGCCAGCAGCCAAGAGAGTCGTCCTAGGCCCTACGAGCAGTACTTC. It translates to CASSQESRPRPYEQYF.

This chain uses TRBV6-1 with TRBJ2-4, with 8 bases identical to TRBD1. The V gene end was trimmed by 3 bases and the J gene end by 6 bases; junction bases not matched to a gene: 7. The CDR3 length is 15 residues. Germline assignment: CDR1 MNHNS and CDR2 SASEGT. The CDR3 loop is CASSDWTGRPNIQYF. CDR3 coding DNA: TGTGCCAGCAGTGACTGGACAGGGAGGCCAAACATTCAGTACTTC.

This clone has only one observation. CDR3 region: CASSAWVRSAGELFF. The CDR3 region has the DNA TGTGCCAGCAGCGCCTGGGTTCGGAGTGCCGGGGAGCTGTTTTTT. The gene calls are TRBV4-2 and TRBJ2-2; D gene unclear. CDR1 LGHNA and CDR2 YNFKEQ come from the germline V gene. The length of the CDR3 is 15 residues. The V and J ends lost 5 bases and 6 bases respectively, with 16 bases between them.

V is TRBV5-4 and J is TRBJ2-7; possibly TRBD1 for D (5 bases). V lost 6 bases and J lost 3, with 13 bases in between. Germline V gene lookup returns CDR1 SGHNT and CDR2 YYREEE (reference sequence). The CDR3 runs to 13 residues. The CDR3 loop is CASKGSLDYEQYF. The CDR3 DNA is TGTGCCAGCAAGGGGTCGTTAGACTACGAGCAGTACTTC. The entire variable domain, with the rest obtained from reference TRBV5-4 and TRBJ2-7, is as follows: ETGVTQSPTHLIKTRGQQVTLRCSSQSGHNTVSWYQQALGQGPQFIFQYYREEENGRGNFPPRFSGLQFPNYSSELNVNALELDDSALYLCASKGSLDYEQYFGPGTRLTVT.

The rearrangement joins TRBV27 to TRBJ1-2; D is undetermined. Per germline, CDR1 MNHEY and CDR2 SMNVEV (reference sequence). This CDR3 spans 15 amino acids. With 11 bases removed from V and 3 bases from J, the gap between germline ends came to 22 bases. The CDR3: CAVRKGPDKDYGYTF. In nucleotides, the CDR3 is TGTGCCGTGCGAAAAGGCCCCGACAAGGACTATGGCTACACCTTC.

This clone was seen a few times. This sequence joins TRBV13 and TRBJ1-6; D not certain. V lost 0 bases, J lost 9 bases, and 15 bases lay in between. The CDR3 length is 16 residues. Germline CDR1 reads PRHDT; CDR2 reads FYEKMQ (reference sequence). This CDR3 is CASSLGGHRFGSPLHF. In DNA form, the CDR3 reads TGTGCCAGCAGCTTAGGCGGCCACAGATTTGGTTCACCCCTCCACTTT.

This clone was counted once. The V call is TRBV5-4, the J call TRBJ2-1; tentatively, D is TRBD2 (7 bases). CDR1 is SGHNT, CDR2 YYREEE, per germline (reference sequence). V was shortened by 4 bases and J by 9 bases, with 20 bases between the two germline ends. The CDR3 is 15 residues long. The DNA for the CDR3 is TGTGCCAGCAGCCCACTCAGGACTAGGGGGGGTGAGCAGTTCTTC. As protein: CASSPLRTRGGEQFF.

This clone was counted once. The chain joins TRBV5-5 to TRBJ1-1, with no clear D. V lost 7 bases and J 7 bases, leaving 11 bases between the germline ends. Germline loops: CDR1 SGHKS, CDR2 YYEKEE (reference sequence). The CDR3 loop spans 11 amino acids. The DNA for the CDR3 is TGTGCCAGCGTGACGGGGAGTGAAGCTTTCTTT. This translates into CASVTGSEAFF.

The rearrangement links TRBV7-9 to TRBJ2-2; 9 nucleotides agree with TRBD1. Germline V CDR1 and CDR2: SEHNR, FQNEAQ (reference sequence). The CDR3 sequence is 18 residues long. The V and J ends lost 11 bases and 3 bases, in that order; junction bases with no gene match: 19. The CDR3 DNA is TGTGCCTGTGACCCGGGACAGGGAACGGTATCGGACACCGGGGAGCTGTTTTTT. It codes for CACDPGQGTVSDTGELFF.

The chain joins TRBV11-2 to TRBJ1-2; tentative D call: TRBD1 (6 bases). Germline V CDR1 and CDR2: SGHAT, FQNNGV. CDR3 length equals 13 residues. The ends were cut back, 5 bases at V and 4 bases at J, with 11 bases in the middle. The CDR3 loop reads CASSPATGYGYTF. Written as DNA, the CDR3 is TGTGCCAGCAGCCCCGCGACAGGCTATGGCTACACCTTC.

The V and J genes are TRBV5-6 and TRBJ2-7; 9 bases are a match to TRBD1. There are 15 residues in the CDR3. CDR1 and CDR2 (germline): SGHDT, YYEEEE. V dropped 4 bases and J dropped 2; count of bases not matched to a gene: 7. In nucleotides, the CDR3 is TGTGCCAGCAGCCCTAGGGACAGGGCTCCCTACGAGCAGTACTTC. This encodes CASSPRDRAPYEQYF.

This chain links TRBV19 with TRBJ2-7; D gene uncertain. The CDR3 sequence is 15 residues long. Trimming removed 8 bases from V and 6 bases from J, with 23 bases in between. In germline, CDR1 is LNHDA, CDR2 SQIVND (reference sequence). The DNA of the CDR3 is TGTGCCAGTTCCCTCTCGCTAGACCGCAACCGCGAGCAGTACTTC. Translation gives CASSLSLDRNREQYF.

The V call is TRBV5-6, the J call TRBJ2-3, with 10 bases that match TRBD2. The germline V gene encodes CDR1 SGHDT and CDR2 YYEEEE. Trimming cost V 0 bases and J 1 base; bases outside gene matches: 5. The CDR3 is 17 amino acids. The CDR3 bases are TGTGCCAGCAGCTTGGAGGTAGCGGGGGGTCGCACAGATACGCAGTATTTT. Its protein product is CASSLEVAGGRTDTQYF.

The chain employs TRBV19 and TRBJ1-4; a weak D match, TRBD1 (6 bases). The CDR3 is 13 residues long. Germline lookup yields CDR1 LNHDA and CDR2 SQIVND (reference sequence). V dropped 8 bases and J dropped 4 bases, with 11 bases sitting between them. The CDR3 protein is CASLRTVNEKLFF. The CDR3 DNA follows: TGTGCCAGTTTACGGACAGTTAATGAAAAACTGTTTTTT.

The chain is built from TRBV7-3 and TRBJ2-1; 11 bases map to TRBD2. Germline lookup yields CDR1 SGHTA and CDR2 FQGTGA. The CDR3 runs to 15 residues. With V trimmed by 2 bases and J by 7 bases, 4 bases remained unmatched. CDR3 amino acids: CASSLGSGGENEQFF. Written as DNA, the CDR3 is TGTGCCAGCAGCTTAGGTAGCGGGGGGGAGAATGAGCAGTTCTTC.

The V and J genes are TRBV11-2 and TRBJ2-3, with a tentative D call TRBD2 (6 bases). Trimming removed 3 bases from V and 1 base from J, with 17 bases in between. Germline V CDR1 and CDR2: SGHAT, FQNNGV. The CDR3 runs 17 residues. CDR3 DNA sequence: TGTGCCAGCAGCTTGGGGGGACCGTGGAGGGGCACAGATACGCAGTATTTT. Amino acid sequence: CASSLGGPWRGTDTQYF.

The chain joins TRBV19 to TRBJ2-7; D may be TRBD1 (5 bases). Germline-derived CDR1 and CDR2 are LNHDA and SQIVND (reference sequence). V was shortened by 3 bases and J by 4 bases, with 13 bases between the two germline ends. The CDR3 has 14 residues. Here the CDR3 reads CASSIRQPKYEQYF. The CDR3 coding sequence is TGTGCCAGTAGTATTCGACAGCCGAAATACGAGCAGTACTTC.

The J gene is TRBJ2-1, the V gene TRBV2, with 11 bases aligning to TRBD2. After removal of 6 bases from V and 3 bases from J, the junction contained 4 bases not matched to a gene. This CDR3 region has 15 residues. Per germline, CDR1 SNHLY and CDR2 FYNNEI. The CDR3 region is CASRTTSGGYNEQFF. For the CDR3, the DNA is TGTGCCAGCAGAACCACTAGCGGGGGCTACAATGAGCAGTTCTTC.

The V call is TRBV10-1, the J call TRBJ2-7; 9 bases are shared with TRBD1. Germline V gene data show CDR1 as WNHNN and CDR2 as SYGVQD (reference sequence). This CDR3 has 16 amino acids. With V trimmed by 2 bases and J by 6 bases, 11 bases remained unmatched. This chain's CDR3 is CASSEGAGTGPREQYF. CDR3 coding DNA: TGCGCCAGCAGTGAGGGGGCCGGGACAGGGCCCCGCGAGCAGTACTTC.

This clone was recorded a few times. This chain joins TRBV5-6 and TRBJ2-7, with D possibly being TRBD1 (7 bases). Trimming removed 1 base from V and 4 bases from J, with 24 bases in between. This CDR3 is built from 18 residues. In germline, CDR1 is SGHDT, CDR2 YYEEEE. CDR3 in amino acids: CASSLNRLGRDRLYEQYF. CDR3 DNA sequence: TGTGCCAGCAGCTTGAATAGGCTCGGGCGGGACAGACTTTACGAGCAGTACTTC.

The gene calls are TRBV5-4 and TRBJ2-3; D remains unclear. The ends were cut back, 0 bases at V and 4 bases at J, with 6 bases in the middle. The CDR3 is made up of 13 amino acids. CDR1 and CDR2 from the germline V gene are SGHNT and YYREEE (reference sequence). DNA for the CDR3: TGTGCCAGCAGCTTGGGACTTGCAGATACGCAGTATTTT. Its translation is CASSLGLADTQYF.

The chain employs TRBV5-6 and TRBJ2-7; D is ambiguous. CDR3 length equals 11 residues. V was clipped by 2 bases and J by 6 bases, with 6 bases between them. Germline V gene lookup returns CDR1 SGHDT and CDR2 YYEEEE. The CDR3 region has the DNA TGTGCCAGCAGCTTCATGAGCGAGCAGTACTTC. Protein: CASSFMSEQYF.

This chain connects TRBV6-5 to TRBJ2-3, with D maybe TRBD1 (6 bases). Trimming stripped 7 bases from V and 2 bases from J, with 13 bases between. Looked up from germline, CDR1 is MNHEY and CDR2 is SVGAGI. CDR3 length: 14 residues. The CDR3 loop is CASKIGQITDTQYF. CDR3 nucleotides: TGTGCCAGCAAGATCGGACAGATCACAGATACGCAGTATTTT.

The rearrangement links TRBV10-3 to TRBJ1-1; D gene ambiguous. V lost 10 bases, J lost 0 bases, and 12 bases lay in between. The germline V gene encodes CDR1 ENHRY and CDR2 SYGVKD. The CDR3 has 13 amino acids. CDR3 region: CASLQLLNTEAFF. In nucleotides, the CDR3 is TGTGCCAGCTTACAGTTACTGAACACTGAAGCTTTCTTT.

The rearrangement links TRBV18 to TRBJ1-5; 8 positions match TRBD1. This CDR3 spans 18 amino acids. J gave up 4 bases and V 4 bases, and 15 bases lay outside the gene matches. The V gene's germline CDR1 is KGHSH and CDR2 LQKENI. The CDR3 nucleotides read TGTGCCAGCTCACTTCGGACAGGGAAATCTGTATTAAATCAGCCCCAGCATTTT. Translated: CASSLRTGKSVLNQPQHF.

This chain uses TRBV19 with TRBJ1-1, with D unresolved. Germline assignment: CDR1 LNHDA and CDR2 SQIVND (reference sequence). The CDR3 contains 12 residues. V lost 8 bases and J 7 bases, leaving 14 bases between the germline ends. Here the CDR3 reads CASLSFRHEAFF. In DNA form, the CDR3 reads TGTGCCAGTTTGAGTTTTCGCCATGAAGCTTTCTTT. The full variable domain, completed using reference TRBV19 and TRBJ1-1, is DGGITQSPKYLFRKEGQNVTLSCEQNLNHDAMYWYRQDPGQGLRLIYYSQIVNDFQKGDIAEGYSVSREKKESFPLTVTSAQKNPTAFYLCASLSFRHEAFFGQGTRLTVV.

This chain joins TRBV4-1 and TRBJ2-2, with 8 nucleotides matching TRBD2. The CDR3 extends over 16 amino acids. Germline assignment: CDR1 MGHRA and CDR2 YSYEKL. With 5 bases clipped from V and 4 bases from J, the junction kept 9 bases outside the gene matches. DNA of the CDR3: TGCGCCAGCAGCTCCCTAGCGGGCCCGATCACCGGGGAGCTGTTTTTT. It translates to CASSSLAGPITGELFF.

This clone was detected only once. The chain couples TRBV5-1 to TRBJ2-5; TRBD2 might be the D (5 bases). The CDR3 has 16 amino acids. CDR1 is SGHRS and CDR2 is YFSETQ in the germline V gene. Trimming stripped 3 bases from V and 1 base from J, with 16 bases between. As DNA, the CDR3 is TGCGCCAGCAGCTGGATTGGGTCCGGAGGCCAAGAGACCCAGTACTTC. This codes for CASSWIGSGGQETQYF.

The V call is TRBV28, the J call TRBJ1-4; D is possibly TRBD1 (5 bases). V lost 8 bases and J lost 8, with 27 bases in between. CDR3 size: 17 residues. Germline CDR1 and CDR2: MDHEN and SYDVKM. The CDR3 here is CASRGMDARVLGEKLFF. In DNA, the CDR3 is TGTGCCAGCCGGGGGATGGACGCCAGGGTGTTAGGAGAAAAACTGTTTTTT.

This rearrangement joins TRBV11-2 to TRBJ1-2, with 9 positions matching TRBD1. The CDR3 is made up of 17 amino acids. Germline values: CDR1 SGHAT, CDR2 FQNNGV. V trimming: 1 base; J trimming: 8 bases; junction bases outside the gene matches: 14. CDR3 sequence (DNA): TGTGCCAGCAGCTTAGTGGTCGGGACAGGGCATGGTTTGGGCTACACCTTC. It codes for CASSLVVGTGHGLGYTF.